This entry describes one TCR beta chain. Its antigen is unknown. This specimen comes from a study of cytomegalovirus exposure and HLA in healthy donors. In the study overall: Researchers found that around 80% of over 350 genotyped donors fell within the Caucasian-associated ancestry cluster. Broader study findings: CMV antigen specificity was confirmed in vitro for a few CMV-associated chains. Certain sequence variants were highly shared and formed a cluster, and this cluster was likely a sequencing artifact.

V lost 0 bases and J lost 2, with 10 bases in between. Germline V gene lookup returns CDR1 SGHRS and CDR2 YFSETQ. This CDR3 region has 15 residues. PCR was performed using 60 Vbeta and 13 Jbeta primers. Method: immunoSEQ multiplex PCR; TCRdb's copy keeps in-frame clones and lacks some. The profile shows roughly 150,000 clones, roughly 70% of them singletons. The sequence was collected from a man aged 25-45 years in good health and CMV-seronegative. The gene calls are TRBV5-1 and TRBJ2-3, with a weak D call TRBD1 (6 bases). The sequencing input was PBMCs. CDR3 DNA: TGCGCCAGCAGCTTGGAGGACAGATTCACAGATACGCAGTATTTT. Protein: CASSLEDRFTDTQYF.